The 11 T cell receptor beta chains below all came from one sample that was sequenced in a study of T-cell memory formation after mild COVID-19. Each CDR3 protein gets one entry after TCRdb re-called the 5' RACE reads with MiXCR. This sample has approximately 400,000 distinct CDR3 sequences, with under 20% found just once. The sample consisted of PBMCs or a T cell subset sorted from them (not recorded which). These receptors were obtained from a man aged 18 to 35 who had mild COVID-19 (a few samples of this study predate the infection). Cell type and time point are not known.

The V and J genes are TRBV6-5 and TRBJ2-1; tentatively, D is TRBD2 (6 bases). The CDR3 is 13 amino acids. Germline V gives CDR1 MNHEY, CDR2 SVGAGI. V was cut by 2 bases and J by 7 bases, with 9 bases left in between. Written as DNA, the CDR3 is TGTGCCAGCAGTTACGGGACTGCAAATGAGCAGTTCTTC. This sequence encodes CASSYGTANEQFF.

The sample holds a few counts of this clonotype. V gene TRBV7-9 combines with J gene TRBJ1-1; TRBD1 is a possible D gene (5 bases). This CDR3 has 17 amino acids. Germline values: CDR1 SEHNR, CDR2 FQNEAQ (reference sequence). Trimming took off 2 bases at V and 6 bases at J, with 22 bases between the two ends. CDR3 amino acids: CASSLLGRVGVGAEAFF. The CDR3 nucleotides are TGTGCCAGCAGCTTACTAGGCAGGGTAGGGGTTGGGGCTGAAGCTTTCTTT.

The chain couples TRBV7-3 to TRBJ2-2; TRBD2 matches at 10 bases. Germline trimming cut 3 bases from V and 5 bases from J; bases unmatched to any gene: 6. CDR1 and CDR2 from the germline V gene are SGHTA and FQGTGA. The CDR3 is 16 residues long. DNA for the CDR3: TGTGCCAGCAGCTTTTTAGCGGGGGGCTGGACCGGGGAGCTGTTTTTT. This codes for CASSFLAGGWTGELFF.

At least ten counts were recorded for this clonotype. The chain combines TRBV4-1 with TRBJ1-5; TRBD1 might be the D (5 bases). V lost 0 bases and J 3 bases, leaving 15 bases between the germline ends. Germline CDR1 MGHRA, CDR2 YSYEKL. The CDR3 spans 17 residues. CDR3 sequence: CASSQEEWGLPNQPQHF. The CDR3 DNA reads TGCGCCAGCAGCCAAGAGGAATGGGGACTTCCCAATCAGCCCCAGCATTTT.

This rearrangement joins TRBV2 to TRBJ1-2; D remains ambiguous. Trimming left V 1 base short and J 4 bases short, with 10 bases between. The germline gives CDR1 SNHLY, CDR2 FYNNEI. The CDR3 runs to 14 residues. CDR3 bases: TGTGCCAGCAGTGAAGGGCTTAGTGGCTATGGCTACACCTTC. Its protein is CASSEGLSGYGYTF.

This clonotype was picked up a small number of times. This rearrangement joins TRBV4-1 to TRBJ2-7; a weak D match, TRBD2 (6 bases). This CDR3 has 11 residues. V lost 8 bases and J lost 3, with 8 bases in between. Germline assignment: CDR1 MGHRA and CDR2 YSYEKL. As DNA, the CDR3 is TGCGCCAGCGGGGGAGGCTACGAGCAGTACTTC. Translating gives CASGGGYEQYF.

The J gene is TRBJ2-3, the V gene TRBV21-1; TRBD1 is the table's D call and was not checked against the DNA. TRBV21-1 is given as a pseudogene. The CDR3 loop spans 13 amino acids. Here the CDR3 DNA reads TGTGCCAGCAGAAGGTGCGGGGGAGATACGCAGTATTTT. It encodes CASRRCGGDTQYF.

This clonotype was observed at least ten times. The V gene is TRBV7-2, the J gene TRBJ2-1; D is ambiguous. Germline V lookup: CDR1 SGHTA, CDR2 FQGNSA. The CDR3 length is 14 residues. V was cut by 1 base and J by 9 bases, with 13 bases left in between. CDR3 in DNA: TGTGCCAGCAGCTTAGGTAACGGAAGAGGTGAGCAGTTCTTC. This sequence encodes CASSLGNGRGEQFF.

V and J are TRBV3-1 and TRBJ2-3; 7 positions agree with TRBD1. Germline-derived CDR1 and CDR2 are LGHDT and YNNKEL (reference sequence). This CDR3 contains 13 residues. V trimming: 6 bases; J trimming: 7 bases; junction bases outside the gene matches: 7. Here the CDR3 reads CASSVKGANTQYF. CDR3 bases: TGTGCCAGCAGTGTTAAGGGGGCGAATACGCAGTATTTT.

This clonotype was found a few times. The V call is TRBV5-4, the J call TRBJ1-2, with 8 bases matching TRBD1. Germline-derived CDR1 and CDR2 are SGHNT and YYREEE (reference sequence). The CDR3 has 14 residues. The ends lost 9 bases at V and 8 bases at J; junction bases unmatched: 15. DNA of the CDR3: TGTGCCAACCACCCTAGGACAGGGACGGAGGGCTACACCTTC. Protein: CANHPRTGTEGYTF.

The chain uses TRBV6-2 or TRBV6-3 and TRBJ2-5; TRBD1 might be the D (6 bases). CDR1 and CDR2 from the germline V gene are MNHEY and SVGEGT. CDR3 length: 17 residues. V was clipped by 4 bases and J by 3 bases, with 21 bases between them. As DNA, the CDR3 is TGTGCCAGCAGTTTCTCGGGACAAGGTGTTCGCGAAGAGACCCAGTACTTC. As protein: CASSFSGQGVREETQYF.